These T cell receptor beta chains were read from a single sample in a study of cytomegalovirus exposure and HLA in healthy donors. Assay: immunoSEQ multiplex PCR; the TCRdb copy retains only in-frame clones and omits some. The table has over 100,000 clones, roughly 80% seen once. Specimen: PBMCs. These receptors originate from a man younger than 45 in good health and CMV-seronegative. CDR3s include the opening cysteine and the closing phenylalanine or tryptophan. The order of the fields is D gene, clone size, V gene, J gene, CDR3 DNA, CDR3 protein. D genes are given only for firm matches. Size values are once, few and many counts, or a class for expanded clones, and some rows have none.

TRBD2	.	TRBV27	TRBJ2-4	TGTGCCAGCAGCCCTCAGCGGGGGAACACCATCAAAAACATTCAGTACTTC	CASSPQRGNTIKNIQYF
.	few	TRBV2	TRBJ1-5	TGTGCCAGCAGTGAAACACAGATGAATCAGCCCCAGCATTTT	CASSETQMNQPQHF
.	.	TRBV2	TRBJ2-7	TGTGCCAGCACCGAATGGGGCAGCCCCTCGCTAAGCGAGCAGTACTTC	CASTEWGSPSLSEQYF
TRBD2	few	TRBV2	TRBJ2-5	TGTGCCAGCAGCCTAGCGGGGGGTCGAGAGACCCAGTACTTC	CASSLAGGRETQYF
.	.	TRBV2	TRBJ1-5	TGTGCCAGCAGTGAAGCGTTTCGGGATCAGCCCCAGCATTTT	CASSEAFRDQPQHF
.	once	TRBV6-1	TRBJ1-6	TGTGCCAGCAGTGAAGGACAGAGCTCCTATAATTCACCCCTCCACTTT	CASSEGQSSYNSPLHF
.	.	TRBV4-1	TRBJ2-5	TGCGCCAGCAGCCAAGAGTTCGGGATACGAGAGACCCAGTACTTC	CASSQEFGIRETQYF
.	.	TRBV10-3	TRBJ2-1	TGTGCCATCAGTGTAGTGCCATACAATGAGCAGTTCTTC	CAISVVPYNEQFF
TRBD1	.	TRBV7-8	TRBJ1-2	TGTGCCAGCAGCCTCCGACAGGGGAGTTTTAACTATGGCTACACCTTC	CASSLRQGSFNYGYTF
TRBD1	.	TRBV23-1	TRBJ2-1	TGCGCCAGCAGTCTTGAAGGGACAGGGGCTGGGAATGAGCAGTTCTTC	CASSLEGTGAGNEQFF
TRBD2	.	TRBV10-1	TRBJ2-3	TGCGCCAGCAGTCCTAGCGGGGACACAGATACGCAGTATTTT	CASSPSGDTDTQYF
TRBD1	.	TRBV9	TRBJ1-2	TGTGCCAGCAGCGTAGTCCTCGGACAGGGGGCCGGCTACACCTTC	CASSVVLGQGAGYTF
TRBD1	.	TRBV6-6	TRBJ1-5	TGTGCCAGCAGTTACAGGGGGCGCGGGCAGCCCCAGCATTTT	CASSYRGRGQPQHF
TRBD1	.	TRBV27	TRBJ1-3	TGTGCCAGCAGCCCTCACCCGGGACAGGGGATTACCACCATATATTTT	CASSPHPGQGITTIYF
.	.	TRBV5-1	TRBJ2-7	TGCGCCAGCAGCTTGCCGTCTACCTACGAGCAGTACTTC	CASSLPSTYEQYF
TRBD2	.	TRBV2	TRBJ2-3	TGTGCCAGCAGTCCTAGCGGGGATACGCAGTATTTT	CASSPSGDTQYF
TRBD2	.	TRBV19	TRBJ2-2	TGTGCCAGCTTAGCGGGGGGAGAGGTCGGGGAGCTGTTTTTT	CASLAGGEVGELFF
.	.	TRBV30	TRBJ2-4	TGTGCCTGGGCTGGGGGGATAGCCAAAAACATTCAGTACTTC	CAWAGGIAKNIQYF
.	.	TRBV30	TRBJ1-2	TGTGCCTGGGCGGGACTATATGGCTACACCTTC	CAWAGLYGYTF
TRBD1	.	TRBV6-5	TRBJ2-7	TGTGCCAGCAGCATGACAGGGACCTACGAGCAGTACTTC	CASSMTGTYEQYF
.	.	TRBV6-5	TRBJ2-1	TGTGCCAGCAGTTACTCCCACGAGGGGGGGAACAATGAGCAGTTCTTC	CASSYSHEGGNNEQFF
.	.	TRBV19	TRBJ1-2	TGTGCCAGCTACAGACAGAACTATGGCTACACCTTC	CASYRQNYGYTF
TRBD2	.	TRBV7-8	TRBJ2-3	TGTGCCAGCAGTCCTGTGGGCGGGGGATACACAGATACGCAGTATTTT	CASSPVGGGYTDTQYF
TRBD1	.	TRBV9	TRBJ2-7	TGTGCCAGCAGCGTAGGACAGGGCCCCTACGAGCAGTACTTC	CASSVGQGPYEQYF
.	.	TRBV2	TRBJ1-5	TGTGCCAGCAGGACAATGGGCAATCAGCCCCAGCATTTT	CASRTMGNQPQHF
TRBD1	.	TRBV5-6	TRBJ1-6	TGTGCCAGCAGCTTTAGGGGGACAGGGTTTTTCCCCCTCCACTTT	CASSFRGTGFFPLHF
.	.	TRBV29-1	TRBJ2-5	TGCAGCGCTTCGGGGTACGGGTTAGAGACCCAGTACTTC	CSASGYGLETQYF
TRBD1	.	TRBV28	TRBJ2-5	TGTGCCAGCAGTTTCGGGACAGGGTTAGGGGGAGAGACCCAGTACTTC	CASSFGTGLGGETQYF
.	.	TRBV7-2	TRBJ2-6	TGTGCCAGCAGCTTAGTCAGGCTCTCTGGGGCCAACGGCCTGACTTTC	CASSLVRLSGANGLTF
.	.	TRBV19	TRBJ2-7	TGTGCCAGTAGTACCTGGACAACTTGGAGGGAGACTACCGTTTCCTACGAGCAGTACTTC	CASSTWTTWRETTVSYEQYF
.	.	TRBV29-1	TRBJ2-6	TGCAGCGTCGGATACAGGGATGGGGCCAACGGCCTGACTTTC	CSVGYRDGANGLTF